This is a list of T cell receptor beta chains from one sample in a study of shared T cell receptors in the human thymus. TCRdb's table, derived via immunoSEQ multiplex PCR, lists solely in-frame clones and lacks some. Of some 700,000 clones listed, over 75% were seen once; the top ten hold around 0.0099%. The data also belong to a second study, concerning human thymus T cells.

Material: thymocytes. These receptors were obtained from a boy under two years old with a congenital heart defect. Both conserved end residues are part of each CDR3. A D gene is named only where the DNA matches it firmly. Only some rows state a clone size, as once, few, many or a class for expanded clones.

J: TRBJ2-4; size: -; length: 16; V: TRBV4-1; D: TRBD1; DNA: TGCGCCAGCAGCCGGTTGGCCCAGGGGGAAAGTGACATTCAGTACTTC; CDR3: CASSRLAQGESDIQYF
J: TRBJ2-1; size: -; length: 19; V: TRBV5-4; D: TRBD1; DNA: TGTGCCAGCAGCCCATTTTGGGCGACAGGGGCCAGCTCCTACAATGAGCAGTTCTTC; CDR3: CASSPFWATGASSYNEQFF
J: TRBJ1-2; size: once; length: 14; V: TRBV27; D: -; DNA: TGTGCCAGCAGTCCGGGGGGGGGTGGGTATGGCTACACCTTC; CDR3: CASSPGGGGYGYTF
J: TRBJ2-4; size: -; length: 21; V: TRBV4-2; D: TRBD2; DNA: TGTGCCAGCAGCCAAGATAGGCTGAGGCTAGCGGGAGGGCCTTCCAAAAACATTCAGTACTTC; CDR3: CASSQDRLRLAGGPSKNIQYF
J: TRBJ2-2; size: -; length: 17; V: TRBV4-3; D: -; DNA: TGCGCCAGCAGCCACGGTTTTAAGACAGACGACACCGGGGAGCTGTTTTTT; CDR3: CASSHGFKTDDTGELFF
J: TRBJ2-7; size: -; length: 17; V: TRBV15; D: TRBD2; DNA: TGTGCCACCAGCAGCCCGCGTTGGCGGGAGGGCAGGTACGAGCAGTACTTC; CDR3: CATSSPRWREGRYEQYF
J: TRBJ2-1; size: -; length: 16; V: TRBV18; D: -; DNA: TGTGCCAGCTCTCAACTTGGTCATCGCTCCTACAATGAGCAGTTCTTC; CDR3: CASSQLGHRSYNEQFF
J: TRBJ2-5; size: -; length: 10; V: TRBV5-1; D: -; DNA: TGCGCCAGTAGAGGAGAGACCCAGTACTTC; CDR3: CASRGETQYF
J: TRBJ2-7; size: -; length: 15; V: TRBV9; D: -; DNA: TGTGCCAGCGCCTCAGGTGCGGGGCTCTCCTACGAGCAGTACTTC; CDR3: CASASGAGLSYEQYF
J: TRBJ2-7; size: -; length: 17; V: TRBV11-2; D: TRBD1; DNA: TGTGCCAGCAGCGCGCGACAGGGGGAATTGGATCTCTACGAGCAGTACTTC; CDR3: CASSARQGELDLYEQYF
J: TRBJ2-7; size: -; length: 15; V: TRBV6-1; D: TRBD2; DNA: TGTGCCAGCAGTGGGGGTAGCGGGAGGTCCTACGAGCAGTACTTC; CDR3: CASSGGSGRSYEQYF
J: TRBJ2-1; size: -; length: 15; V: TRBV7-2; D: TRBD2; DNA: TGTGCCAGCAGCTCACTAGCGGGAGCACTCAGTGAGCAGTTCTTC; CDR3: CASSSLAGALSEQFF
J: TRBJ2-7; size: -; length: 14; V: TRBV4-2; D: TRBD2; DNA: TGTGCCAGCAGCCGTGTAGCGGGAGGGTACGAGCAGTACTTC; CDR3: CASSRVAGGYEQYF
J: TRBJ1-4; size: -; length: 16; V: TRBV27; D: -; DNA: TGTGCCAGCGGGCGACCCAGAACCACAACTAATGAAAAACTGTTTTTT; CDR3: CASGRPRTTTNEKLFF
J: TRBJ2-7; size: -; length: 13; V: TRBV18; D: TRBD2; DNA: TGTGCCAGCGCCCAGGATGGACTAGCGGGAGGATACTTC; CDR3: CASAQDGLAGGYF
J: TRBJ2-3; size: -; length: 12; V: TRBV28; D: -; DNA: TGTGCCAGCAGTGTGTTTCTAGATACGCAGTATTTT; CDR3: CASSVFLDTQYF
J: TRBJ2-7; size: -; length: 18; V: TRBV9; D: TRBD1; DNA: TGTGCCAGCAGCGCGGACAGGGGCCACAAGCGGGCCTCCTACGAGCAGTACTTC; CDR3: CASSADRGHKRASYEQYF
J: TRBJ2-3; size: -; length: 15; V: TRBV19; D: -; DNA: TGTGCCAGTAGCCCCGCGCCGTACCGCACAGATACGCAGTATTTT; CDR3: CASSPAPYRTDTQYF
J: TRBJ2-2; size: few; length: 16; V: TRBV5-6; D: TRBD2; DNA: TGTGCCAGCAGCTTGCGCCTAGCGGGAGGGGCCGGGGAGCTGTTTTTT; CDR3: CASSLRLAGGAGELFF
J: TRBJ2-2; size: -; length: 16; V: TRBV30; D: TRBD2; DNA: TGTGCCTGGAGGACGATCGGGACTAGTCTCCCCGGGGAGCTGTTTTTT; CDR3: CAWRTIGTSLPGELFF
J: TRBJ2-1; size: -; length: 14; V: TRBV15; D: -; DNA: TGTGCCACCGAACCGGGGAGCTCCTACAATGAGCAGTTCTTC; CDR3: CATEPGSSYNEQFF
J: TRBJ2-1; size: few; length: 15; V: TRBV4-1; D: TRBD1; DNA: TGCGCCAGCAGCCAACAGACAGGGACCTACAATGAGCAGTTCTTC; CDR3: CASSQQTGTYNEQFF
J: TRBJ2-3; size: -; length: 15; V: TRBV30; D: TRBD2; DNA: TGTGCCTGGAGTAGGCTAGCGGATTATACAGATACGCAGTATTTT; CDR3: CAWSRLADYTDTQYF